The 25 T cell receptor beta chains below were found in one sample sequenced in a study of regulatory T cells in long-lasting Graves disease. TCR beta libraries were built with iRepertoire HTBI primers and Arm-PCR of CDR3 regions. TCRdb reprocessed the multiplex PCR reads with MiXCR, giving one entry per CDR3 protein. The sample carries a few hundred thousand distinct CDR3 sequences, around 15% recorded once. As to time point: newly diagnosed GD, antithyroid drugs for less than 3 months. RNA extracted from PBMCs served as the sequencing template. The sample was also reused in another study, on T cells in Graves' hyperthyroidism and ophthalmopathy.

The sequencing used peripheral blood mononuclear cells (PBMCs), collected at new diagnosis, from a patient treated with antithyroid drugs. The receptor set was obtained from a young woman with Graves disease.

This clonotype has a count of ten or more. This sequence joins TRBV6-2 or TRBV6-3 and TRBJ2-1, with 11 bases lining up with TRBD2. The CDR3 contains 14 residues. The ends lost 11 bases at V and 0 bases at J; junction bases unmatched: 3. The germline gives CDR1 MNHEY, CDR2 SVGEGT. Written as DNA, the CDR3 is TGTGCCGCTAGCGGGGGGAACTCCTACAATGAGCAGTTCTTC. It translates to CAASGGNSYNEQFF.

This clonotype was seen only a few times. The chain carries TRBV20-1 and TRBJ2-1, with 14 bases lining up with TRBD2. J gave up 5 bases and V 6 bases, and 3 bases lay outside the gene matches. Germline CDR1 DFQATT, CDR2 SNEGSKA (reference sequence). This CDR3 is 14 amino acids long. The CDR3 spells CSARGLAGDNEQFF. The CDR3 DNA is TGCAGTGCAAGGGGACTAGCGGGGGACAATGAGCAGTTCTTC.

CDR3 nucleotides: TGTGCCAGCAGTGAGTCAACGGATCTCTATGGCTACACCTTC. Translated: CASSESTDLYGYTF. This sequence joins TRBV6-2 or TRBV6-3 and TRBJ1-2; D call uncertain. The CDR3 sequence is 14 residues long. The germline gives CDR1 MNHEY, CDR2 SVGEGT. The germline V and J ends were trimmed by 5 bases and 4 bases, with 14 bases remaining between them.

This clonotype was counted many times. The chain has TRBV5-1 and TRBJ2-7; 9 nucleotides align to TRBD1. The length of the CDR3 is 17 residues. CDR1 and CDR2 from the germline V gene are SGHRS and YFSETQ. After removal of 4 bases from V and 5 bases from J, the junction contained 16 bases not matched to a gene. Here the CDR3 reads CASSPITSGTGTDEQYF. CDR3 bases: TGCGCCAGCAGCCCCATAACCTCCGGGACAGGGACGGACGAGCAGTACTTC.

The CDR3 here is CASSVEGSYEQYF. CDR3 bases: TGTGCCAGCAGCGTAGAGGGGTCCTACGAGCAGTACTTC. This chain uses TRBV9 with TRBJ2-7; a weak D match, TRBD1 (5 bases). Germline V gives CDR1 SGDLS, CDR2 YYNGEE. V was pared by 0 bases and J by 1 base, with 5 bases between. The CDR3 runs 13 residues.

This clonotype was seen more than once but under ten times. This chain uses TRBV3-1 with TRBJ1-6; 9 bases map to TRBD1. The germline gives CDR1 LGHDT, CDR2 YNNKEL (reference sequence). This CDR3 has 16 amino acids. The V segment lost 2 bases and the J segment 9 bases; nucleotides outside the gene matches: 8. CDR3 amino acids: CASSQFPGQGLSPLHF. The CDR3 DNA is TGTGCCAGCAGCCAATTTCCGGGACAGGGCCTTTCACCCCTCCACTTT.

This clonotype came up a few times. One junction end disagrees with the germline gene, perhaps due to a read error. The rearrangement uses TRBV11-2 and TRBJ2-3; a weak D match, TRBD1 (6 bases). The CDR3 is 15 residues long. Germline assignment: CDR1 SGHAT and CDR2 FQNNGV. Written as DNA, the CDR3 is TGTGCCAGCAGCCTAGATGCAGGGGGCACAGATACGCAGTATTTT. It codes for CASSLDAGGTDTQYF.

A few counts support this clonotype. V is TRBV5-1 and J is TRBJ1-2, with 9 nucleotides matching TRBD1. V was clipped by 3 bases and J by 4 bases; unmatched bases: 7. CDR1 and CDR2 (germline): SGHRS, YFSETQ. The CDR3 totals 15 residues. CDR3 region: CASSSRGQGVYGYTF. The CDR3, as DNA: TGCGCCAGCAGCTCCCGGGGACAGGGCGTCTATGGCTACACCTTC.

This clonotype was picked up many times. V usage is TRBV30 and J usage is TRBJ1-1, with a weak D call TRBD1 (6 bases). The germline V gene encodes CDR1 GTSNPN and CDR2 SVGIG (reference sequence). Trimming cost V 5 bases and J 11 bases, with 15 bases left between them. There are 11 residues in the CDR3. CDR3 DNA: TGTGCCTGGGACAGGTCTTCCACGGCTTTCTTT. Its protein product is CAWDRSSTAFF.

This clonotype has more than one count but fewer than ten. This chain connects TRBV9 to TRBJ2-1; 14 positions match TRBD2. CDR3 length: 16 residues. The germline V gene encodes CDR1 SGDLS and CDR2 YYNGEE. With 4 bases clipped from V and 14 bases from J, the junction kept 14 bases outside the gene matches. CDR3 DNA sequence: TGTGCCAGCAGCCCCGAGGCAGGGACTAGCGGGAGAGGGGAGTTCTTC. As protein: CASSPEAGTSGRGEFF.

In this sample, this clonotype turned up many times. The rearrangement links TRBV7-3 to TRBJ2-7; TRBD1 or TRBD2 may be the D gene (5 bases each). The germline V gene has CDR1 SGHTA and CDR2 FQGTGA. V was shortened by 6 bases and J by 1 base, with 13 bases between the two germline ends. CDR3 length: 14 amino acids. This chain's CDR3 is CASRPTGTSYEQYF. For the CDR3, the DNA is TGTGCCAGCAGACCTACCGGGACGTCCTACGAGCAGTACTTC.

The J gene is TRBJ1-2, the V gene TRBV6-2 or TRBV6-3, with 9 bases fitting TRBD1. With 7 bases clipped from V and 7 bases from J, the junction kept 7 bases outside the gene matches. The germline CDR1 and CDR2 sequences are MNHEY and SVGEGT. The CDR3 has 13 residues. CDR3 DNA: TGTGCCAGCAAGCAAACAGGGGGCGGTGGCTACACCTTC. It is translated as CASKQTGGGGYTF.

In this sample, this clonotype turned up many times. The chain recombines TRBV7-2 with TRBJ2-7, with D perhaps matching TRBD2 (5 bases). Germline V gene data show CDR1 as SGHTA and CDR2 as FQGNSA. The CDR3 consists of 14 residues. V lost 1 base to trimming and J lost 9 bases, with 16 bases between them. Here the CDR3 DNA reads TGTGCCAGCAGCTTAGAGGCTAGCTGGGGTCCGCAGTACTTC. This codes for CASSLEASWGPQYF.

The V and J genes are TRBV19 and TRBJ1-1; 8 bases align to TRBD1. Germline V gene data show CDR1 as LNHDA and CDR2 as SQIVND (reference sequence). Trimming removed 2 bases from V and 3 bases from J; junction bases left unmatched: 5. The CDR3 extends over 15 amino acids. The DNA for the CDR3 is TGTGCCAGTAGTATAACAGGGGGATTGCACACTGAAGCTTTCTTT. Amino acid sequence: CASSITGGLHTEAFF. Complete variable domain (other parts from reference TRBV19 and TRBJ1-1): DGGITQSPKYLFRKEGQNVTLSCEQNLNHDAMYWYRQDPGQGLRLIYYSQIVNDFQKGDIAEGYSVSREKKESFPLTVTSAQKNPTAFYLCASSITGGLHTEAFFGQGTRLTVV.

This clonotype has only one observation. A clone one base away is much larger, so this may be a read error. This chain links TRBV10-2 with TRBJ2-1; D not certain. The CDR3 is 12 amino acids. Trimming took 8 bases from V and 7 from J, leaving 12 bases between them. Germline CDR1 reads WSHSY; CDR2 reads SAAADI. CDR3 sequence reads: CASLSVGNEQFF. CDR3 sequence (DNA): TGCGCCAGCCTTTCCGTCGGAAATGAGCAGTTCTTC.

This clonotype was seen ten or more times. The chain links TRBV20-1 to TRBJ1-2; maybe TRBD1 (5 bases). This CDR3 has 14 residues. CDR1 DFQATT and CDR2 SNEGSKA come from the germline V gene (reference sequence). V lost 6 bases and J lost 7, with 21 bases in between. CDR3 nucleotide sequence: TGCAGTGCGCCAATTCGAGGTTCTGACAGTGGCTACACCTTC. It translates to CSAPIRGSDSGYTF.

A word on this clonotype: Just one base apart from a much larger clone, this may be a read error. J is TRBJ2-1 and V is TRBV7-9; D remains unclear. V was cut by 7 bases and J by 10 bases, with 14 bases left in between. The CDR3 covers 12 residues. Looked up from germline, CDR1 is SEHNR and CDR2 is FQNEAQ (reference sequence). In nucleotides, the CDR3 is TGTGCCAGCAACCCCTCCGGCAGAGAGCAGTTCTTC. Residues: CASNPSGREQFF.

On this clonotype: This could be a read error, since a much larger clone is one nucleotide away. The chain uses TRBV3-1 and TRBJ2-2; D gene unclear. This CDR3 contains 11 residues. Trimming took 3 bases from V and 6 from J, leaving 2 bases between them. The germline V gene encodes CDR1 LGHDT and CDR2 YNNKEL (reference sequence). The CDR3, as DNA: TGTGCCAGCAGCCACGCCGGGGAGCTGTTTTTT. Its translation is CASSHAGELFF.

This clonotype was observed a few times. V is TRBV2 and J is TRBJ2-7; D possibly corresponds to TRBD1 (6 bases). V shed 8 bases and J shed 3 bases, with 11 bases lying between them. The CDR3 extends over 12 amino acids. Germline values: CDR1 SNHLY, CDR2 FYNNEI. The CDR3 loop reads CASGPDSYEQYF. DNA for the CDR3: TGTGCCAGCGGACCGGACAGCTACGAGCAGTACTTC.

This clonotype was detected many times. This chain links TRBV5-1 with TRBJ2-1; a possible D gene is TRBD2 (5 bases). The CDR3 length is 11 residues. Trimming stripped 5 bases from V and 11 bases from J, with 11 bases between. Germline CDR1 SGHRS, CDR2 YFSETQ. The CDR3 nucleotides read TGCGCCAGCAGTGGAGCGGAAAAGCAGTTCTTC. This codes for CASSGAEKQFF.

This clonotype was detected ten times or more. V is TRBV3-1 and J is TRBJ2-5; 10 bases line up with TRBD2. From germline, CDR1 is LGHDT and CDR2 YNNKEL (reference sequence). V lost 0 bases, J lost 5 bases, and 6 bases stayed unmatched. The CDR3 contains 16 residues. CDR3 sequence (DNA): TGTGCCAGCAGCCAAGATCCTAGCGGGGGTTCGGAGACCCAGTACTTC. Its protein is CASSQDPSGGSETQYF.

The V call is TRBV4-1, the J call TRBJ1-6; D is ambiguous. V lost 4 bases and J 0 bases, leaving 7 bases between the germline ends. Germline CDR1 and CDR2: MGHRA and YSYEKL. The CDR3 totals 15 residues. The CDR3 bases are TGCGCCAGCAGCCCCGGTCGCTCCTATAATTCACCCCTCCACTTT. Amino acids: CASSPGRSYNSPLHF.

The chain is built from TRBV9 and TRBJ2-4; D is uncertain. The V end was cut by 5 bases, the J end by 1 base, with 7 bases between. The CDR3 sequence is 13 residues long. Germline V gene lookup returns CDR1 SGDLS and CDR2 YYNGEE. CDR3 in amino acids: CASRADAKNIQYF. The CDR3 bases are TGTGCCAGCAGGGCGGACGCCAAAAACATTCAGTACTTC.

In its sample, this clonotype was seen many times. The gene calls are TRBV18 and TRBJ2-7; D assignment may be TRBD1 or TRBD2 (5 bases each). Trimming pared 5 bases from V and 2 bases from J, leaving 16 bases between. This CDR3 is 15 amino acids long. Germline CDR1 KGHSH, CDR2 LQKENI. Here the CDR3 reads CASSSARGPTYEQYF. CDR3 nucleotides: TGTGCCAGCTCATCCGCGAGGGGCCCCACCTACGAGCAGTACTTC.

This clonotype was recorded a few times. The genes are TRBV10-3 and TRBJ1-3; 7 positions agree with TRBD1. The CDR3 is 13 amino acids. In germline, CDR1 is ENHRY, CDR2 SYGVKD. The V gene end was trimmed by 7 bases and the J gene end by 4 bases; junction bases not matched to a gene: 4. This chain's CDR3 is CAIKEGAGNTIYF. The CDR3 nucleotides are TGTGCCATCAAGGAGGGGGCCGGAAACACCATATATTTT.